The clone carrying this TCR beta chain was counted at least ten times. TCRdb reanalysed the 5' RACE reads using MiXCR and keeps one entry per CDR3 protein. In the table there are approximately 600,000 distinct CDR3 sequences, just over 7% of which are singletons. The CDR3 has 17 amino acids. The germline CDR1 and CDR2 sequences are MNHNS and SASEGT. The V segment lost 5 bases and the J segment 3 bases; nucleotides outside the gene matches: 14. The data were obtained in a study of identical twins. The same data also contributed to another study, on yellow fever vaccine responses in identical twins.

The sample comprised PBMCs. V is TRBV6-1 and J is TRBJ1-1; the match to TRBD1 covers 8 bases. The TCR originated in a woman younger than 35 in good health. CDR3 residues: CASSQKRRTGSDTEAFF. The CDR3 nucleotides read TGTGCCAGCAGTCAAAAAAGAAGGACAGGGTCGGACACTGAAGCTTTCTTT.